Below, 28 T cell receptor beta chains from the same sample are listed, as sequenced in a study of tumor-infiltrating lymphocytes in primary liver carcinoma. With a constant-region primer, TCR beta cDNA was made from about 0.5 ug of total RNA. Three nested multiplex PCR rounds of slightly modified ARM-PCR generated TCR beta libraries. The opening two PCR rounds, around 9 cycles each, paired TRBV1-TRBV30 forward primers with a C-beta reverse primer. MiXCR was run by TCRdb on the multiplex PCR reads, yielding one entry per CDR3 protein. The table shows tens of thousands of distinct CDR3 sequences, with around 64% occurring only once. Co-extraction yielded RNA and DNA from 20-30 mg of unsorted bulk tissue. Material for sequencing was liver tumor tissue from sampling region 2. The subset here: tumor region T2, inferior pole. Every receptor here comes from a middle-aged man with primary liver carcinoma and hepatitis B virus infection.

On this clonotype: A much bigger clone sits one base away, suggesting this may be a read error. As the CDR3 is not closed by the conserved phenylalanine or tryptophan, this likely results from a read error. The V gene is TRBV2, the J gene TRBJ2-1; possibly TRBD1 for D (5 bases). The germline gives CDR1 SNHLY, CDR2 FYNNEI. CDR3 length: 15 residues. The V and J ends lost 9 bases and 0 bases respectively, with 15 bases between them. CDR3: CASSQDKSSYNEQFL. Here the CDR3 DNA reads TGTGCCAGTAGTCAGGACAAAAGCTCCTACAATGAGCAGTTCCTC.

This clonotype has at least ten counts. The CDR3 nucleotides read TGTGCCAGCAGTTTTTCACAGGGGTTAGATACGCAGTATTTT. The encoded protein is CASSFSQGLDTQYF. The chain carries TRBV28 and TRBJ2-3; 7 bases match TRBD1. Germline V gene data show CDR1 as MDHEN and CDR2 as SYDVKM. The CDR3 totals 14 residues. V was pared by 3 bases and J by 5 bases, with 5 bases of the junction left unmatched.

As concerns this clonotype: Sequence at one end of the junction differs from germline and may be a read error. The chain has TRBV6-1 and TRBJ2-7, with D unclear. Germline V lookup: CDR1 MNHNS, CDR2 SASEGT. CDR3 length equals 13 residues. The CDR3 bases are TGTGCCAGCAGTGAATGGGTTTTCTACTGGCAGTATTTC. This translates into CASSEWVFYWQYF.

The sample holds a few counts of this clonotype. The chain has TRBV5-4 and TRBJ2-7, with 8 bases aligning to TRBD2. Germline CDR1 SGHNT, CDR2 YYREEE (reference sequence). The ends lost 4 bases at V and 5 bases at J; junction bases unmatched: 11. The CDR3 consists of 15 residues. CDR3 region: CASSAPGTRRNEQYF. CDR3 nucleotides: TGTGCCAGCAGCGCCCCCGGGACTAGACGCAACGAGCAGTACTTC.

Remarks on this clonotype: A junction end diverges from the germline sequence, so it may reflect a read error. The chain is built from TRBV30 and TRBJ2-3, with 9 bases lining up with TRBD2. The V gene's germline CDR1 is GTSNPN and CDR2 SVGIG (reference sequence). This CDR3 spans 15 amino acids. CDR3 loop: CAWSLLAGESDTQYF. Written as DNA, the CDR3 is TGTGCCTGGAGTCTTTTAGCGGGAGAGTCAGATACGCAATATTTT.

This clonotype has at least ten counts. V usage is TRBV4-2 and J usage is TRBJ2-1; 10 positions agree with TRBD2. The germline V gene has CDR1 LGHNA and CDR2 YNFKEQ. After removal of 2 bases from V and 3 bases from J, the junction contained 7 bases not matched to a gene. The CDR3 is made up of 17 amino acids. The CDR3 sequence is CASSQLSGRAVYNEQFF. CDR3 nucleotide sequence: TGTGCCAGCAGCCAACTGAGCGGGAGGGCCGTCTACAATGAGCAGTTCTTC.

Details on this clonotype: A much more abundant neighbour one base away suggests this may be a read error. The chain has TRBV5-1 and TRBJ2-1; TRBD2 matches 9 bases. The CDR3 has 15 residues. The germline V gene encodes CDR1 SGHRS and CDR2 YFSETQ. CDR3 in amino acids: CACSLSVAGANEQFF. DNA of the CDR3: TGCGCCTGCAGCTTGAGTGTAGCGGGAGCTAATGAGCAGTTCTTC.

With regard to this clonotype: At one boundary the junction diverges from the germline segment, which might be a read error. V is TRBV10-3 and J is TRBJ2-1; D not resolved. The CDR3 has 20 amino acids. Germline V gives CDR1 ENHRY, CDR2 SYGVKD. CDR3 nucleotides: TGTGACATCAGCCAAGGTGTGTCTAGTAGTCAAGGCCCCGGCCACAATGAGCAGTTCTTC. Translation: CDISQGVSSSQGPGHNEQFF.

The chain joins TRBV7-9 to TRBJ2-7, with D possibly being TRBD1 (7 bases). Trimming took 5 bases from V and 6 from J, leaving 17 bases between them. Germline loops: CDR1 SEHNR, CDR2 FQNEAQ (reference sequence). The CDR3 has 14 amino acids. The CDR3 DNA follows: TGTGCCAGCAGCCTACATGGAGGGGGCATCGAGCAGTACTTC. Protein product: CASSLHGGGIEQYF.

As concerns this clonotype: The germline gene is not matched at one end of the junction; a read error may be the cause. This chain joins TRBV19 and TRBJ1-1; D is ambiguous. Germline V gene data show CDR1 as LNHDA and CDR2 as SQIVND (reference sequence). CDR3 length: 15 amino acids. The CDR3 DNA sequence: TGTGCCAGTAGTCTCTCAGTAAGCCTAAACACTGAAGCTCTCTTT. Amino acid sequence: CASSLSVSLNTEALF.

Worth noting for this clonotype: This may come from a read error, since a much larger clone is one base off. V is TRBV28 and J is TRBJ1-4, with 7 bases identical to TRBD1. Looked up from germline, CDR1 is MDHEN and CDR2 is SYDVKM. This CDR3 region has 14 residues. After removal of 6 bases from V and 2 bases from J, the junction contained 3 bases not matched to a gene. CDR3 amino acids: CASRKGATNEKLFF. The CDR3 region has the DNA TGTGCCAGCAGGAAGGGGGCCACTAATGAAAAACTGTTTTTT.

This clonotype came up many times. This chain joins TRBV6-6 and TRBJ1-3; a weak D match, TRBD1 (5 bases). This CDR3 comprises 15 residues. CDR1 is MNHNY, CDR2 SVGAGI, per germline (reference sequence). The V end lost 5 bases, the J end lost 0 bases, and 11 bases lay between the germline ends. The CDR3 coding sequence is TGTGCCAGCAGTCCCGGGGGGGGCTCTGGAAACACCATATATTTT. Translation gives CASSPGGGSGNTIYF.

Remarks on this clonotype: A much larger clone differs from this one at a single base, so this may be a read error. J is TRBJ1-1 and V is TRBV28; no firm D call. CDR1 is MDHEN and CDR2 is SYDVKM in the germline V gene. The CDR3 consists of 12 residues. The V and J ends lost 10 bases and 3 bases respectively, with 12 bases between them. Here the CDR3 reads CANSTQHTEAFF. In nucleotides, the CDR3 is TGTGCCAACAGCACACAGCACACTGAAGCTTTCTTT. The full variable domain, with the rest looked up from reference TRBV28 and TRBJ1-1, is DVKVTQSSRYLVKRTGEKVFLECVQDMDHENMFWYRQDPGLGLRLIYFSYDVKMKEKGDIPEGYSVSREKKERFSLILESASTNQTSMYLCANSTQHTEAFFGQGTRLTVV.

The sample holds one count of this clonotype. An end of the junction does not agree with germline; a read error may underlie this. This sequence joins TRBV11-2 and TRBJ2-1, with TRBD2 matching 9 bases. Per germline, CDR1 SGHAT and CDR2 FQNNGV. The CDR3 has 16 residues. The CDR3 protein is CARSLELLAGMNEQLF. CDR3 DNA: TGTGCCAGGAGCCTAGAGCTCCTAGCGGGAATGAATGAGCAGCTCTTC.

Of note for this clonotype: Mismatch with germline at one junction end may stem from a read error. This chain uses TRBV12-3 or TRBV12-4 with TRBJ2-2, with a tentative D call TRBD2 (7 bases). The CDR3 runs 18 residues. The CDR3 DNA follows: TGTGGCAGCAGCTTCCCCACGGGGGGCTTAGGGAACACCGGGGAGCTGCTTTTT. Amino acids: CGSSFPTGGLGNTGELLF.

Notes on this clonotype: Its ends do not fully match the called genes, so a read error is possible. The chain combines TRBV11-2 with TRBJ2-2, with a tentative D call TRBD2 (6 bases). Germline V gene data show CDR1 as SGHAT and CDR2 as FQNNGV. This CDR3 is 15 amino acids long. The CDR3 protein is CASSFAGSNGGELFF. The CDR3 nucleotides read TGTGCCAGTAGCTTTGCGGGATCGAACGGCGGGGAGCTGTTTTTT.

V usage is TRBV12-3 or TRBV12-4 and J usage is TRBJ1-1; D remains unclear. The germline V and J ends were trimmed by 5 bases and 4 bases, with 14 bases remaining between them. This CDR3 contains 14 residues. The CDR3 DNA sequence: TGTGCCAGCAGTGCCGGTACCTTGAGCACTGAAGCTTTCTTT. It codes for CASSAGTLSTEAFF.

The chain has TRBV7-8 and TRBJ2-7; D is ambiguous. The CDR3 runs 13 residues. The V gene lost 5 bases and the J gene lost 5 bases, with 13 bases spanning the gap. Germline values: CDR1 SGHVS, CDR2 FQNEAQ. CDR3 residues: CASSRNLAHEQYF. CDR3 nucleotides: TGTGCCAGCAGCCGGAACCTGGCCCACGAGCAGTACTTC. Variable domain in full (rest from reference TRBV7-8 and TRBJ2-7): GAGVSQSPRYKVAKRGQDVALRCDPISGHVSLFWYQQALGQGPEFLTYFQNEAQLDKSGLPSDRFFAERPEGSVSTLKIQRTQQEDSAVYLCASSRNLAHEQYFGPGTRLTVT.

Worth noting for this clonotype: A read error may account for a junction end that differs from germline. The V call is TRBV12-5, the J call TRBJ1-1; D might be TRBD1 (6 bases). The CDR3 is 17 residues long. Per the germline V gene, CDR1 is LGHNT and CDR2 is FRNRAP. CDR3 sequence reads: CVSGLPKNRDKDTDAFF. For the CDR3, the DNA is TGTGTTAGTGGTTTGCCTAAAAACCGGGACAAAGACACTGATGCTTTCTTT.

As concerns this clonotype: At one end the junction does not follow the germline gene, possibly because of a read error. The chain recombines TRBV29-1 with TRBJ2-1; TRBD2 aligns across 11 bases. Per the germline V gene, CDR1 is SQVTM and CDR2 is ANQGSEA. This CDR3 is built from 16 residues. The DNA of the CDR3 is TGTAGCGTTGAATGGGGGGCGTCTAGCGGGAGGACTGAGCTGTTCTTC. Protein sequence: CSVEWGASSGRTELFF.

About this clonotype itself: A much larger clone lies a single base off, so this may be a read error. The rearrangement links TRBV25-1 to TRBJ1-2, with unresolved D. Looked up from germline, CDR1 is MGHDK and CDR2 is SYGVNS. This CDR3 has 14 residues. The DNA for the CDR3 is TGTGTCAGCAGTGGTGGGGTAGGGTATCATGGCTACACCTTC. Its translation is CVSSGGVGYHGYTF.

J is TRBJ2-1 and V is TRBV7-9; 9 nucleotides line up with TRBD2. V dropped 0 bases and J dropped 13; count of bases not matched to a gene: 19. CDR1 is SEHNR, CDR2 FQNEAQ, per germline (reference sequence). The CDR3 covers 18 residues. The CDR3 loop is CASSLAVTSGPEGDNQFF. CDR3 nucleotides: TGTGCCAGCAGCTTAGCGGTTACTAGCGGGCCTGAGGGCGATAATCAGTTCTTC.

A word on this clonotype: Compared with germline, one end of the junction differs, possibly owing to a read error. The rearrangement joins TRBV11-2 to TRBJ2-1, with 9 bases lining up with TRBD2. This CDR3 is 16 amino acids long. Germline CDR1 is SGHAT and CDR2 is FQNNGV. CDR3 residues: CVSSLDLLAGMNELFF. In nucleotides, the CDR3 is TGTGTCAGCAGCTTAGACCTCCTAGCGGGAATGAATGAGCTGTTCTTC.

As to this clonotype: A read error may be the cause here, since a much bigger clone is one base away. The CDR3 loop is CRVAPGLASGEQYF. The CDR3 region has the DNA TGCAGGGTTGCCCCGGGACTGGCCTCTGGAGAGCAGTACTTC. The chain carries TRBV29-1 and TRBJ2-7; tentatively, D is TRBD2 (6 bases). The CDR3 has 14 amino acids. Germline values: CDR1 SQVTM, CDR2 ANQGSEA.

In the case of this clonotype: It is likely a read error, because the conserved phenylalanine at the end of the CDR3 is missing. This chain uses TRBV28 with TRBJ2-5, with D possibly TRBD2 on 5 matching bases. The germline V gene has CDR1 MDHEN and CDR2 SYDVKM. Trimming removed 0 bases at V and 5 bases at J, with 10 bases between. This CDR3 has 14 amino acids. The CDR3 bases are TGTGCCAGCAGTTTATGGGCGGGTATGGAGACCCAGTACATC. Amino acids: CASSLWAGMETQYI.

Comment on this clonotype: Because it lacks the conserved phenylalanine or tryptophan at the end, this CDR3 is likely a read error. The V gene is TRBV5-1, the J gene TRBJ2-7, with 9 nucleotides matching TRBD2. After removal of 2 bases from V and 3 bases from J, the junction contained 6 bases not matched to a gene. The CDR3 runs to 15 residues. Germline V CDR1 and CDR2: SGHRS, YFSETQ. CDR3 in amino acids: CASSFSGSPNYEQYI. CDR3 in DNA: TGCGCCAGCAGCTTTAGCGGGAGCCCCAACTACGAGCAGTACATA.

Concerning this clonotype itself: The conserved phenylalanine or tryptophan is not found at the CDR3 terminus, so this likely reflects a read error. This CDR3 reads CSSRPGQAAFFYEQYY. CDR3 bases: TGTTCCAGCAGGCCCGGACAGGCAGCATTCTTTTACGAGCAGTACTAC. The V call is TRBV6-5, the J call TRBJ2-7, with TRBD1 matching over 7 bases. The CDR3 covers 16 residues. CDR1 is MNHEY and CDR2 is SVGAGI in the germline V gene.

On this clonotype itself: This clone may be a read error of a much larger clone one base away. The rearrangement uses TRBV11-3 and TRBJ2-2, with D tentatively TRBD2 (6 bases). The germline V gene encodes CDR1 SGHNT and CDR2 YENEEA. The CDR3 totals 14 residues. The CDR3 DNA sequence: TGTGCCGGCAGCTTTAGTCTAGCGTCCGGGGAGCCGTTTTTT. Translating gives CAGSFSLASGEPFF.